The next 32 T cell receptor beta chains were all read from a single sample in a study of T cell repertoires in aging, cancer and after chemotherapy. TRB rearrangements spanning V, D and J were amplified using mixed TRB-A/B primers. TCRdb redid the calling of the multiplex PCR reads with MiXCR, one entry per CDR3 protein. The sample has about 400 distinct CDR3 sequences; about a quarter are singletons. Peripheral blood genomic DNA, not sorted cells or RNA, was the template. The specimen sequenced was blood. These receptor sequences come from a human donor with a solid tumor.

The CDR3 loop is CASSTPTFGGSTYNEQFF. CDR3 bases: TGTGCCAGCAGTACCCCCACCTTCGGGGGAAGCACTTACAATGAGCAGTTCTTC. J is TRBJ2-1 and V is TRBV28; tentatively, D is TRBD2 (6 bases). Germline values: CDR1 MDHEN, CDR2 SYDVKM. V was trimmed by 5 bases and J by 4 bases, leaving 24 bases between them. The CDR3 loop spans 18 amino acids.

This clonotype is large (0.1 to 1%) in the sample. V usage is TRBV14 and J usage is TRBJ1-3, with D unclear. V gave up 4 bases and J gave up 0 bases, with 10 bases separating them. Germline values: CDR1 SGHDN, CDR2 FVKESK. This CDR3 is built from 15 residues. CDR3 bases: TGTGCCAGCAGCCGGATACAGAACTCTGGAAACACCATATATTTT. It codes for CASSRIQNSGNTIYF.

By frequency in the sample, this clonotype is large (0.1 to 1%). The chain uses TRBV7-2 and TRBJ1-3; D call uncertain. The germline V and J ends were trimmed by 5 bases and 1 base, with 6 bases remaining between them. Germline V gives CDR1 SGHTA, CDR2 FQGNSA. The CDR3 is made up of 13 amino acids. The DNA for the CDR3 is TGTGCCAGCAGCCTCGCGTCTGGAAACACCATATATTTT. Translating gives CASSLASGNTIYF.

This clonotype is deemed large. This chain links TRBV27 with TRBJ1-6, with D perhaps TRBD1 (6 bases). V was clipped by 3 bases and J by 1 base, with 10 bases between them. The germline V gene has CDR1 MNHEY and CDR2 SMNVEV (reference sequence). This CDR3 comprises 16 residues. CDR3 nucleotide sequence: TGTGCCAGCAGTTTTTACAGGGTGTCCTATAATTCACCCCTCCACTTT. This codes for CASSFYRVSYNSPLHF.

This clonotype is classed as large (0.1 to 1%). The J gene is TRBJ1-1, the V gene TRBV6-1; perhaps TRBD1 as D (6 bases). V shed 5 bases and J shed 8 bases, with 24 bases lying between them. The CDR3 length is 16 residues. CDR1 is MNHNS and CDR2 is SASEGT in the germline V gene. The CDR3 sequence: CASSPSRDTIGSEAFF. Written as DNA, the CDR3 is TGTGCCAGCAGTCCGAGCCGGGACACCATTGGGTCGGAAGCTTTCTTT.

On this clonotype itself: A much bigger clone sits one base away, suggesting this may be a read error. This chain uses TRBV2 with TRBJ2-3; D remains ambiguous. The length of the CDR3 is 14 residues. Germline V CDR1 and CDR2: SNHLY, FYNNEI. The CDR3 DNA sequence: TGTGCCAGCAGTGATATTGAGGTTACAGATTCGCAGTATTTT. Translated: CASSDIEVTDSQYF.

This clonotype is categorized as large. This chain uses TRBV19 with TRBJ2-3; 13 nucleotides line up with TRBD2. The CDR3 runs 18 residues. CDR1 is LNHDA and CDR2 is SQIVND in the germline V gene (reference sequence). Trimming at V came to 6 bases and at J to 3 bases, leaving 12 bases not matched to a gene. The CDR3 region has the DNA TGTGCCAGTAGGTCACTAGCGGGAGGGCTACTCCGGACAGATACGCAGTATTTT. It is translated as CASRSLAGGLLRTDTQYF.

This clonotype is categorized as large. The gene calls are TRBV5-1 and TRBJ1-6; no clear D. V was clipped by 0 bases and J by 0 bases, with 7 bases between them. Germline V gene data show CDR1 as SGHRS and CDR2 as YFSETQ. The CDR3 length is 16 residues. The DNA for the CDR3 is TGCGCCAGCAGCTTGGTAGGGAGCTCCTATAATTCACCCCTCCACTTT. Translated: CASSLVGSSYNSPLHF.

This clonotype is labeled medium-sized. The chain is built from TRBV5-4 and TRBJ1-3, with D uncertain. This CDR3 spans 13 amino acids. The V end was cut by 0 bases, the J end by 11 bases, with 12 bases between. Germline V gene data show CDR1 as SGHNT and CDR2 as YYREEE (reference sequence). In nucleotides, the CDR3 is TGTGCCAGCAGCTTGGAGGGTTTAAGGGCCATATATTTT. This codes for CASSLEGLRAIYF. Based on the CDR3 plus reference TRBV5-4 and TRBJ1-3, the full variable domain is ETGVTQSPTHLIKTRGQQVTLRCSSQSGHNTVSWYQQALGQGPQFIFQYYREEENGRGNFPPRFSGLQFPNYSSELNVNALELDDSALYLCASSLEGLRAIYFGEGSWLTVV.

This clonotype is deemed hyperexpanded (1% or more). The CDR3, as DNA: TGTGCCATCAGTGAGTCCGTGGGGCGCGAGACCCAGTACTTC. Translating it yields CAISESVGRETQYF. The V and J genes are TRBV10-3 and TRBJ2-5; D possibly corresponds to TRBD1 (5 bases). CDR1 ENHRY and CDR2 SYGVKD come from the germline V gene. The V end was cut by 0 bases, the J end by 5 bases, with 10 bases between. The CDR3 spans 14 residues.

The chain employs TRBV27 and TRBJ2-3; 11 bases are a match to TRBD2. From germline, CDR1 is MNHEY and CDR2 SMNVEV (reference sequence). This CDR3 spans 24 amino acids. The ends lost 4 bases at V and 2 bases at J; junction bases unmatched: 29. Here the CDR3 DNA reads TGTGCCAGCAGTTCCCAAGCTTTTAGCGGGAGGGCCGGCCAAATCCCTTACCTCACAGATACGCAGTATTTT. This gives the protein CASSSQAFSGRAGQIPYLTDTQYF.

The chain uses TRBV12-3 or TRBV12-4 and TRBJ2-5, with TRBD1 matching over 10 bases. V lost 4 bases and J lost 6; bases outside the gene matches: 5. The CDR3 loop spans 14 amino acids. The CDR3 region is CASSSGQGEKTQYF. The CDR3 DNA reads TGTGCCAGCAGTTCTGGACAGGGGGAAAAGACCCAGTACTTC.

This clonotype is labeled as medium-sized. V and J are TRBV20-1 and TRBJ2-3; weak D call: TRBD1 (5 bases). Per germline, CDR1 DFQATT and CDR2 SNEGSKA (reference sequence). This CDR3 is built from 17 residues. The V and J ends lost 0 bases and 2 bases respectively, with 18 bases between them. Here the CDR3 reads CSARDANEVGLTDTQYF. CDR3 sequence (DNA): TGCAGTGCTAGAGACGCGAACGAGGTGGGGCTCACAGATACGCAGTATTTT.

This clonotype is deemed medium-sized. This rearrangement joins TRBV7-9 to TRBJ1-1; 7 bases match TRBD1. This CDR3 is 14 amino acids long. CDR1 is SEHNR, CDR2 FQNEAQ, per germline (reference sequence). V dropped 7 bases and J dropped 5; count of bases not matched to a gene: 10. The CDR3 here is CASTRVEGATEAFF. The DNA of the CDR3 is TGTGCCAGCACTCGGGTGGAGGGGGCAACTGAAGCTTTCTTT.

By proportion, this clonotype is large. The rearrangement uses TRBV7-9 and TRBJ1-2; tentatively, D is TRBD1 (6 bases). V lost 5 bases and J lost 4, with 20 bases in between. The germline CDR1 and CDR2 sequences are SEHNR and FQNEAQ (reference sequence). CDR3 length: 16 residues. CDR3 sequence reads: CASSRSAGAEGYGYTF. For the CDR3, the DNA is TGTGCCAGCAGCCGTTCGGCGGGGGCGGAGGGCTATGGCTACACCTTC.

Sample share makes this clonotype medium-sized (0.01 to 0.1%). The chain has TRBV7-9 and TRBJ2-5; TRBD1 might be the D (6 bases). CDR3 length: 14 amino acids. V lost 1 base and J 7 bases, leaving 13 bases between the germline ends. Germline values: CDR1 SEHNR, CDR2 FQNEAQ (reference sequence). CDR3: CASSLGTDLGTQYF. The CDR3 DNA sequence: TGTGCCAGCAGCTTAGGGACAGACCTTGGGACCCAGTACTTC.

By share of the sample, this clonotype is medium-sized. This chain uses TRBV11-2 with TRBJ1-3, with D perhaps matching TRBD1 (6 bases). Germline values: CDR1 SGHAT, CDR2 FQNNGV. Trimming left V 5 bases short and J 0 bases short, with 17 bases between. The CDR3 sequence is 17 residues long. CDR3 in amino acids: CASSKGGVRSSGNTIYF. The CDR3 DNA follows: TGTGCCAGCAGCAAGGGGGGGGTCAGGAGCTCTGGAAACACCATATATTTT. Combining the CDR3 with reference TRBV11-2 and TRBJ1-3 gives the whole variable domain EAGVAQSPRYKIIEKRQSVAFWCNPISGHATLYWYQQILGQGPKLLIQFQNNGVVDDSQLPKDRFSAERLKGVDSTLKIQPAKLEDSAVYLCASSKGGVRSSGNTIYFGEGSWLTVV.

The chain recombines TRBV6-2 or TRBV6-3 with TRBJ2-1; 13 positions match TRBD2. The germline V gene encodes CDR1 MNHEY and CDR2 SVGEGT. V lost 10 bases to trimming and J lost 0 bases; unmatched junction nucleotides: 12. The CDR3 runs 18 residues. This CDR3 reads CATELALAGGRSYNEQFF. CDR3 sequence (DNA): TGTGCCACCGAGCTGGCACTAGCGGGAGGGCGCTCCTACAATGAGCAGTTCTTC.

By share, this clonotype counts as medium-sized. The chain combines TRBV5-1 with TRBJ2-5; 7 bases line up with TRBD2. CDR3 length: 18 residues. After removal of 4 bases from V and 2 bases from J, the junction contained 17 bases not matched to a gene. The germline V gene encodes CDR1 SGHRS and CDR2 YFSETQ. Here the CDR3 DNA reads TGCGCCAGCAGCCAAGGGTACGGGGGGTACGACCTACAAGAGACCCAGTACTTC. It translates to CASSQGYGGYDLQETQYF.

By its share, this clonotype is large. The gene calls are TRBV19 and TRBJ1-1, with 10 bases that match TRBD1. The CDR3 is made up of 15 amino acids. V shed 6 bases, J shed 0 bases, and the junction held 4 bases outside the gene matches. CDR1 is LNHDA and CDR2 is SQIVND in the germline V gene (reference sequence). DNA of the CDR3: TGTGCCAGTAGGGACAGGGGGGCTTTGAACACTGAAGCTTTCTTT. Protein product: CASRDRGALNTEAFF.

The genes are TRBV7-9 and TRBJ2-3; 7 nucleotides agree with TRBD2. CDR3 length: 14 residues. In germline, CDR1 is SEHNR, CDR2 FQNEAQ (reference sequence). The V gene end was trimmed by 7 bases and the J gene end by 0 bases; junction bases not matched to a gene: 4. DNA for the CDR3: TGTGCCAGCAACTCTAGCGGTAGCACAGATACGCAGTATTTT. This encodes CASNSSGSTDTQYF.

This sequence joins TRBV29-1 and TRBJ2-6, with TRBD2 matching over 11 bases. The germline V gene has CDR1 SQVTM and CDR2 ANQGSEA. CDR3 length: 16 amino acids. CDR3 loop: CSATLAGASGANVLTF. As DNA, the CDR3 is TGCAGTGCGACACTAGCGGGGGCCTCTGGGGCCAACGTCCTGACTTTC.

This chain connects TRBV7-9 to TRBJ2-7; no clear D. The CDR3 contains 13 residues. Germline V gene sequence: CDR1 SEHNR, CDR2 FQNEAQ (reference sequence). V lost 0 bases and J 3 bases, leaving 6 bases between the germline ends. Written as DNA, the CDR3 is TGTGCCAGCAGCTTAGCTGTCTGCTACGAGCAGTACGTC. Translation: CASSLAVCYEQYV.

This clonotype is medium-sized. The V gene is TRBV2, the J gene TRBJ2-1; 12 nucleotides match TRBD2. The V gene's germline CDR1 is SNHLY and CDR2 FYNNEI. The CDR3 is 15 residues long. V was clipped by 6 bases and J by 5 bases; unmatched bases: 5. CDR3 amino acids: CASRPTSGSNNEQFF. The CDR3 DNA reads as TGTGCCAGCAGGCCGACTAGCGGGAGCAACAATGAGCAGTTCTTC.

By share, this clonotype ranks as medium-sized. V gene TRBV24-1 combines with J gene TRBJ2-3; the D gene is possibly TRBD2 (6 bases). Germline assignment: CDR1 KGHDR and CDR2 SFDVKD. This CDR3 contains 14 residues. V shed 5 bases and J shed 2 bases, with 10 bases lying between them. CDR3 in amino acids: CATSATDYTDTQYF. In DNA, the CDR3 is TGTGCCACCAGTGCGACGGACTACACAGATACGCAGTATTTT.

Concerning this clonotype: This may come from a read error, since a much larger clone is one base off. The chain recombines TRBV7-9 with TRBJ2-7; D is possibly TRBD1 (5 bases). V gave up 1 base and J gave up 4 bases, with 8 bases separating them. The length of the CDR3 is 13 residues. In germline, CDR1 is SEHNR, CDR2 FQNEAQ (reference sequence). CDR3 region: CASSLGRVYEQYF. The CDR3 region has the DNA TGTGCCAGCAGCTTAGGCAGGGTGTACGAGCAGTACTTC.

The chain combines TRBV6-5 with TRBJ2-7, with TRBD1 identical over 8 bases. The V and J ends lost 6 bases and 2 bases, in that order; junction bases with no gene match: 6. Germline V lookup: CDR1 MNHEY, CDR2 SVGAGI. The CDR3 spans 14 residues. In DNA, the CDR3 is TGTGCCAGCAGGTCTCCGGGACAGGCCTACGAGCAGTACTTC. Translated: CASRSPGQAYEQYF.

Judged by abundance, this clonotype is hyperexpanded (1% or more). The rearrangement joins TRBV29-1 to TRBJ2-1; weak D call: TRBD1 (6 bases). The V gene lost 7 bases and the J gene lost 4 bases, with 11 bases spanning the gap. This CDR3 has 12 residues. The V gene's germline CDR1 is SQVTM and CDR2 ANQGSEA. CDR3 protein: CSAVGQYNEQFF. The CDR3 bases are TGCAGCGCAGTGGGACAATACAATGAGCAGTTCTTC.

The CDR3 sequence is CASSGGAWGTDTQYF. The CDR3, as DNA: TGTGCCAGCAGCGGAGGGGCGTGGGGCACAGATACGCAGTATTTT. The chain combines TRBV9 with TRBJ2-3; D might be TRBD1 or TRBD2, each matching 5 bases. CDR1 is SGDLS and CDR2 is YYNGEE in the germline V gene. The CDR3 is 15 amino acids. Trimming took off 3 bases at V and 1 base at J, with 12 bases between the two ends. The full variable domain, with the rest looked up from reference TRBV9 and TRBJ2-3, is DSGVTQTPKHLITATGQRVTLRCSPRSGDLSVYWYQQSLDQGLQFLIQYYNGEERAKGNILERFSAQQFPDLHSELNLSSLELGDSALYFCASSGGAWGTDTQYFGPGTRLTVL.

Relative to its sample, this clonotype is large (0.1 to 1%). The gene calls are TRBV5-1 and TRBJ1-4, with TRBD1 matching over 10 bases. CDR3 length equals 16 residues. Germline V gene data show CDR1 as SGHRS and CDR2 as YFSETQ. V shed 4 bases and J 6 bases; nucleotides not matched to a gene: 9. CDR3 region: CASSGSPGTGDEKLFF. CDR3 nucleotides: TGCGCCAGCAGCGGTTCACCAGGGACAGGGGATGAAAAACTGTTTTTT.

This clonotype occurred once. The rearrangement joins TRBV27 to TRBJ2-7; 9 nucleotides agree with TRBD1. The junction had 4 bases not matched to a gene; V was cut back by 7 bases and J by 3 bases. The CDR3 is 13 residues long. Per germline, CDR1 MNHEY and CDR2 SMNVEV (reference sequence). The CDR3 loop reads CASTPGQGYEQYV. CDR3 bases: TGTGCCAGCACTCCGGGACAGGGCTACGAGCAGTACGTC.

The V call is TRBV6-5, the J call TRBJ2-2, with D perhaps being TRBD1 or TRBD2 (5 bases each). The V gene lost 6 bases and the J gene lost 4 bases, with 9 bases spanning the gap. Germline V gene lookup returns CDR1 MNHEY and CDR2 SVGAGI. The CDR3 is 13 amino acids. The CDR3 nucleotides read TGTGCCAGCAGCCGGGACGCCACCGGGGAGCTGTTTTTT. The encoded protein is CASSRDATGELFF.